The entry below gives a single TCR beta chain sequence along with its context. The sample is drawn from a study of OX40 agonist ivuxolimab in advanced cancers. Profiling relied on immunoSEQ multiplex PCR, and the TCRdb table lists in-frame clones only, not all of them. The data hold 70,000 or so clones, with 70% to 90% observed a single time. The CDR3 contains 16 residues. CDR1 is SNHLY, CDR2 FYNNEI, per germline. Between the trimmed V and J ends, which lost 2 bases and 0 bases, there was a span of 11 bases. The sequences come from CD4+ or CD8+ T cells sorted from blood, collected in a trial of the OX40 agonist ivuxolimab. The chain joins TRBV2 to TRBJ1-5; tentatively, D is TRBD1 (6 bases). The receptor was isolated from an adult with an advanced solid tumor such as melanoma, head and neck, liver or kidney cancer. The CDR3 loop is CASSESAGASNQPQHF. As DNA, the CDR3 is TGTGCCAGCAGTGAATCGGCAGGGGCTAGCAATCAGCCCCAGCATTTT.